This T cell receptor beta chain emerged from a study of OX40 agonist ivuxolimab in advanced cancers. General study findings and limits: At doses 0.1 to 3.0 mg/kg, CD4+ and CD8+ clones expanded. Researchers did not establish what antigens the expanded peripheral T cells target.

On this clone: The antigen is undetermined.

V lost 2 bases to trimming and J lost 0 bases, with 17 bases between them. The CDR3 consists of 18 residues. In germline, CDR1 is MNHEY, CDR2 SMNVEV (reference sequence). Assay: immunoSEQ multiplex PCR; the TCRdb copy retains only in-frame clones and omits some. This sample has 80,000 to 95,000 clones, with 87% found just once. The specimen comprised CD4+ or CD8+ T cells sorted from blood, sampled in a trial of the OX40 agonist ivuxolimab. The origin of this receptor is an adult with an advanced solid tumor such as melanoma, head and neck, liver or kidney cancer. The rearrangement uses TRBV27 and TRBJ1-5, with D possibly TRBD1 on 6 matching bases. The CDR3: CASSLPTDRIASNQPQHF. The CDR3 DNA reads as TGTGCCAGCAGTTTACCCACCGACAGGATCGCTAGCAATCAGCCCCAGCATTTT.